These 18 T cell receptor beta chains were all obtained from the same sample, sequenced in a study of shared clonotypes between healthy human individuals. The data were produced by immunoSEQ multiplex PCR, yet TCRdb's version contains in-frame clones alone and is incomplete. The sample lists 850,000 to 1,200,000 clones; around four fifths were seen once. Sequencing was performed on memory CD4+ T cells sorted from blood. The subset here: CD45RA-negative fraction. All receptors derive from a man aged 18-30 years in good health.

V is TRBV19 and J is TRBJ1-2; 7 bases map to TRBD1. Trimming removed 8 bases from V and 2 bases from J; junction bases left unmatched: 2. This CDR3 region has 12 residues. Germline values: CDR1 LNHDA, CDR2 SQIVND (reference sequence). CDR3: CASGQENYGYTF. The CDR3 nucleotides are TGTGCCAGTGGACAGGAGAACTATGGCTACACCTTC.

This rearrangement joins TRBV7-9 to TRBJ1-6; D possibly corresponds to TRBD1 (6 bases). The CDR3 covers 18 residues. Germline CDR1 is SEHNR and CDR2 is FQNEAQ (reference sequence). V was clipped by 0 bases and J by 10 bases, with 22 bases between them. This CDR3 reads CASSLASGQPSRGSPLHF. The CDR3 nucleotides are TGTGCCAGCAGCTTAGCCAGTGGACAGCCAAGCCGGGGGTCACCCCTCCACTTT. The whole variable domain, filled in from reference TRBV7-9 and TRBJ1-6, reads DTGVSQNPRHKITKRGQNVTFRCDPISEHNRLYWYRQTLGQGPEFLTYFQNEAQLEKSRLLSDRFSAERPKGSFSTLEIQRTEQGDSAMYLCASSLASGQPSRGSPLHFGNGTRLTVT.

Comments on this clone: Distinct nucleotide sequences in the sample also encode this CDR3. This chain links TRBV30 with TRBJ2-1; D is perhaps TRBD2 (5 bases). V dropped 0 bases and J dropped 0 bases, with 12 bases sitting between them. CDR1 is GTSNPN and CDR2 is SVGIG in the germline V gene (reference sequence). The CDR3 length is 16 residues. This chain's CDR3 is CAWSVGRASSYNEQFF. The CDR3 DNA reads TGTGCCTGGAGTGTAGGGAGAGCAAGCTCCTACAATGAGCAGTTCTTC.

The genes are TRBV7-9 and TRBJ2-1, with D possibly TRBD1 on 5 matching bases. In germline, CDR1 is SEHNR, CDR2 FQNEAQ (reference sequence). The length of the CDR3 is 15 residues. Trimming took 4 bases from V and 0 from J, leaving 10 bases between them. The chain's CDR3 is CASSSGQSSYNEQFF. CDR3 nucleotide sequence: TGTGCCAGCAGCTCCGGACAAAGCTCCTACAATGAGCAGTTCTTC.

This clone was counted between two and nine times. One end of the junction is discordant with germline, which a read error may explain. This chain links TRBV7-7 with TRBJ2-6; perhaps TRBD2 as D (6 bases). The germline CDR1 and CDR2 sequences are SSHAT and FNYEAQ (reference sequence). CDR3 size: 16 residues. The CDR3 region is CASSLGSGAGANVLTF. The CDR3 DNA reads TGTGCTAGCAGCTTAGGTTCGGGGGCTGGGGCCAACGTCCTGACTTTC.

This clone showed up just a few times. With a much larger clone just one base away, this may be a read error. Other DNA sequences within the sample encode an identical CDR3. The chain combines TRBV2 with TRBJ2-7; D uncertain. This CDR3 contains 12 residues. Germline V CDR1 and CDR2: SNHLY, FYNNEI. V lost 3 bases to trimming and J lost 2 bases, with 5 bases between them. The CDR3: CASSDRTYEQYF. CDR3 nucleotides: TGTGCCAGCAGTGACAGGACCTACGAGCAGTACTTC.

A single count supports this clone. The chain recombines TRBV11-2 with TRBJ2-7; tentative D call: TRBD1 (6 bases). The CDR3 extends over 15 amino acids. V was trimmed by 5 bases and J by 5 bases, leaving 19 bases between them. CDR1 SGHAT and CDR2 FQNNGV come from the germline V gene. CDR3 nucleotide sequence: TGTGCCAGCAGCCCAAAAACAGGGTATTGGAACGAGCAGTACTTC. It translates to CASSPKTGYWNEQYF.

This clone was counted only a few times. The rearrangement joins TRBV7-2 to TRBJ1-1; the D gene is possibly TRBD1 (6 bases). V shed 6 bases and J shed 0 bases, with 11 bases lying between them. The CDR3 is made up of 14 amino acids. The V gene's germline CDR1 is SGHTA and CDR2 FQGNSA. The CDR3 sequence is CASRPDSLNTEAFF. Written as DNA, the CDR3 is TGTGCCAGCAGGCCGGACAGCCTGAACACTGAAGCTTTCTTT. Full variable domain (rest looked up from reference TRBV7-2 and TRBJ1-1): GAGVSQSPSNKVTEKGKDVELRCDPISGHTALYWYRQSLGQGLEFLIYFQGNSAPDKSGLPSDRFSAERTGGSVSTLTIQRTQQEDSAVYLCASRPDSLNTEAFFGQGTRLTVV.

This clone has a single count. The rearrangement joins TRBV5-4 to TRBJ2-5; possibly TRBD1 for D (6 bases). Germline V gene lookup returns CDR1 SGHNT and CDR2 YYREEE (reference sequence). Trimming took off 5 bases at V and 0 bases at J, with 8 bases between the two ends. The CDR3 runs to 13 residues. CDR3 DNA sequence: TGTGCCAGCAGGGGGGCGGACCAAGAGACCCAGTACTTC. Protein sequence: CASRGADQETQYF.

The rearrangement links TRBV7-9 to TRBJ1-1; D is perhaps TRBD1 (6 bases). The V and J ends lost 5 bases and 8 bases respectively, with 15 bases between them. The CDR3 is 13 amino acids. Germline assignment: CDR1 SEHNR and CDR2 FQNEAQ (reference sequence). CDR3 sequence: CASSQGQSTEAFF. The CDR3 DNA reads as TGTGCCAGCAGCCAGGGACAAAGCACAGAAGCTTTCTTT.

The chain carries TRBV10-3 and TRBJ2-6; 13 bases are shared with TRBD2. This CDR3 has 18 amino acids. Trimming removed 6 bases from V and 0 bases from J; junction bases left unmatched: 5. CDR1 is ENHRY and CDR2 is SYGVKD in the germline V gene. CDR3 loop: CAISTGTSGNSGANVLTF. The CDR3 nucleotides read TGTGCCATCAGCACCGGGACTAGCGGGAACTCTGGGGCCAACGTCCTGACTTTC.

This chain joins TRBV2 and TRBJ1-5; D is possibly TRBD1 (6 bases). Trimming removed 11 bases from V and 4 bases from J, with 18 bases in between. Germline V gene data show CDR1 as SNHLY and CDR2 as FYNNEI. The CDR3 has 14 amino acids. CDR3 DNA: TGTGCCCGCGGGGGCAGGGAGTCGAATCAGCCCCAGCATTTT. This translates into CARGGRESNQPQHF. The whole variable domain, filled in from reference TRBV2 and TRBJ1-5, reads EPEVTQTPSHQVTQMGQEVILRCVPISNHLYFYWYRQILGQKVEFLVSFYNNEISEKSEIFDDQFSVERPDGSNFTLKIRSTKLEDSAMYFCARGGRESNQPQHFGDGTRLSIL.

This clone came up a few times. This chain connects TRBV21-1 to TRBJ2-7; the table's D call TRBD2 went unverified against the DNA. TRBV21-1 is a documented pseudogene. The CDR3 consists of 17 residues. The CDR3 sequence: CASSKSHWRGFSCEQYF. CDR3 DNA: TGTGCCAGCAGCAAATCGCACTGGCGGGGGTTTTCTTGCGAGCAGTACTTC.

CDR3 DNA: TGTGCCAGCACCAAGGACAGTATCTATGGCTACACCTTC. It codes for CASTKDSIYGYTF. The chain combines TRBV28 with TRBJ1-2, with D perhaps matching TRBD1 (6 bases). V was trimmed by 7 bases and J by 4 bases, leaving 13 bases between them. The germline CDR1 and CDR2 sequences are MDHEN and SYDVKM. The CDR3 covers 13 residues.

This clone was observed a single time. CDR3 sequence reads: CASSPNGQNREAFF. The CDR3 nucleotides are TGTGCCAGCTCACCTAACGGACAGAACCGTGAAGCTTTCTTT. This sequence joins TRBV18 and TRBJ1-1; a weak D match, TRBD1 (6 bases). The V gene lost 3 bases and the J gene lost 7 bases, with 15 bases spanning the gap. The CDR3 is 14 residues long. Germline CDR1 KGHSH, CDR2 LQKENI.

The rearrangement joins TRBV27 to TRBJ2-7, with TRBD1 as a possible D gene (6 bases). CDR1 MNHEY and CDR2 SMNVEV come from the germline V gene (reference sequence). V was pared by 4 bases and J by 6 bases, with 13 bases between. The CDR3 extends over 13 amino acids. CDR3 sequence reads: CASSSPTGSEQYF. Written as DNA, the CDR3 is TGTGCCAGCAGTTCCCCAACAGGGAGCGAGCAGTACTTC.

The gene calls are TRBV5-1 and TRBJ1-6, with D possibly being TRBD1 (5 bases). The CDR3 is 15 amino acids. Germline V gives CDR1 SGHRS, CDR2 YFSETQ. Trimming removed 1 base from V and 2 bases from J, with 7 bases in between. The CDR3 nucleotides read TGCGCCAGCAGCTTGTGGGGCCCCTATAATTCACCCCTCCACTTT. This sequence encodes CASSLWGPYNSPLHF.

This sequence joins TRBV19 and TRBJ2-1, with 10 bases lining up with TRBD2. The CDR3 consists of 15 residues. Trimming at V came to 6 bases and at J to 3 bases, leaving 5 bases not matched to a gene. Germline assignment: CDR1 LNHDA and CDR2 SQIVND (reference sequence). CDR3 region: CASSQTSGNYNEQFF. CDR3 nucleotide sequence: TGTGCCAGTAGCCAAACTAGCGGGAACTACAATGAGCAGTTCTTC.